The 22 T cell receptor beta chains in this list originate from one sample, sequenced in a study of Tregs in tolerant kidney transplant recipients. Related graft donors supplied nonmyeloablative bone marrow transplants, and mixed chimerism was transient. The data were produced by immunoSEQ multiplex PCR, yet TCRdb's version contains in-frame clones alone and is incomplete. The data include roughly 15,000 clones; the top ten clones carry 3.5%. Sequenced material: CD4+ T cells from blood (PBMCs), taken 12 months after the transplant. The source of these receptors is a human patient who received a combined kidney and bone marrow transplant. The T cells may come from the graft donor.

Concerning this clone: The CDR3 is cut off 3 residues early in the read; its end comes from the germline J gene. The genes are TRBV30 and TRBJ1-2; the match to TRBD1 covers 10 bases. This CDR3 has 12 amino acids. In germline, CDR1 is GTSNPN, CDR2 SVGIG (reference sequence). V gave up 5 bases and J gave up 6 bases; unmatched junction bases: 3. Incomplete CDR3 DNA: TGTGCCTGGGACGGGACAGGGGATGGC. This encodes CAWDGTGDG. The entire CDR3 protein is CAWDGTGDGYTF.

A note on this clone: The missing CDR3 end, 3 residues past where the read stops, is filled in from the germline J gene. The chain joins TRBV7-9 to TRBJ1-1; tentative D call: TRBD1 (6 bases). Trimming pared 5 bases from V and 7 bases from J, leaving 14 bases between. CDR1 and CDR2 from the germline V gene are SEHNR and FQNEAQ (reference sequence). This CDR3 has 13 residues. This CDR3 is CASSPGGQLEAFF. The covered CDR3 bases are TGTGCCAGCAGCCCGGGGGGACAACTTGAA.

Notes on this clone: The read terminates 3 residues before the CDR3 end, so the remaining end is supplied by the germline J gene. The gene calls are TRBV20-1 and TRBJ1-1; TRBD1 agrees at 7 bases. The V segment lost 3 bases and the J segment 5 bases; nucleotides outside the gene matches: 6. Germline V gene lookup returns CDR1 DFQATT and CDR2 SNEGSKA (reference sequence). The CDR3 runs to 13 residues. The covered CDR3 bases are TGCAGTGCTAGCAGGGGCAGGGGGACTGAA. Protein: CSASRGRGTE. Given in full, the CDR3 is CSASRGRGTEAFF.

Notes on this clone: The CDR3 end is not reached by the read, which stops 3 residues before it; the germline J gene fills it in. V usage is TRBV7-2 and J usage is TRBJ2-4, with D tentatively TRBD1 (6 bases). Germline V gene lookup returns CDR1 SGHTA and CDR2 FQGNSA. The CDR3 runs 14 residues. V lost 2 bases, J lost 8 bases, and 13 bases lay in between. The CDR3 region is CASSLQGHGDIQYF. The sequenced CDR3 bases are TGTGCCAGCAGCTTACAGGGACATGGTGACATT.

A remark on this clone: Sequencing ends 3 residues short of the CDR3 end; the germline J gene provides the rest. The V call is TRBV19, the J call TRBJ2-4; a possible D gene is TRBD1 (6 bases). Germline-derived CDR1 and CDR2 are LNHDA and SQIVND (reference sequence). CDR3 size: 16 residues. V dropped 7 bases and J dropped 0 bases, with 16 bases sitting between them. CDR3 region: CASKNRDRLAKNIQYF. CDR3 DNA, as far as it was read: TGTGCCAGTAAGAACAGGGACCGATTAGCCAAAAACATT.

Incomplete CDR3 DNA: TGTGCCAGCAGCTTAGGGGGGGATTCACCC. This encodes CASSLGGDSP. The full CDR3 is CASSLGGDSPLHF. The chain has TRBV11-3 and TRBJ1-6; maybe TRBD1 (5 bases). With the read ending 3 residues before the CDR3 end, the germline J gene is used to fill in that end. The CDR3 runs to 13 residues. Trimming removed 1 base at V and 8 bases at J, with 6 bases between. Germline CDR1 is SGHNT and CDR2 is YENEEA.

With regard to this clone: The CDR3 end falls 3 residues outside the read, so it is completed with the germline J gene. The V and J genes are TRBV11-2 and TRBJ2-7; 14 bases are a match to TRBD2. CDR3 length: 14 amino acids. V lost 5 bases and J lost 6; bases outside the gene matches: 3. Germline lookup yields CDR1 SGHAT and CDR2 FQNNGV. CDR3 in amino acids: CASSPGLAGVEQYF. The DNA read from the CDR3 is TGTGCCAGCAGCCCGGGACTAGCGGGAGTCGAG.

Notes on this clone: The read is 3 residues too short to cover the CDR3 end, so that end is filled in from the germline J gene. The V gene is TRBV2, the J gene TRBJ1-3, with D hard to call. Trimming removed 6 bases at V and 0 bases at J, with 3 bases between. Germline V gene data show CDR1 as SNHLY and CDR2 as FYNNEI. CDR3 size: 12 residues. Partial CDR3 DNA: TGTGCCAGCAGAGGCTCTGGAAACACC. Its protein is CASRGSGNT. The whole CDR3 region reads CASRGSGNTIYF. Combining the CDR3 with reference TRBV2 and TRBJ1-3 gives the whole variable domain EPEVTQTPSHQVTQMGQEVILRCVPISNHLYFYWYRQILGQKVEFLVSFYNNEISEKSEIFDDQFSVERPDGSNFTLKIRSTKLEDSAMYFCASRGSGNTIYFGEGSWLTVV.

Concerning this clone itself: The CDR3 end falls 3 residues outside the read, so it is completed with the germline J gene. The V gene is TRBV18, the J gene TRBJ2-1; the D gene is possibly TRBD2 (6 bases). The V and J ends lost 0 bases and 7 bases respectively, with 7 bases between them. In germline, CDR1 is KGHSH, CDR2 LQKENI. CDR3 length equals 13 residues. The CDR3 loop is CASSPPGGNEQFF. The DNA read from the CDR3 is TGTGCCAGCTCACCACCGGGGGGTAATGAG.

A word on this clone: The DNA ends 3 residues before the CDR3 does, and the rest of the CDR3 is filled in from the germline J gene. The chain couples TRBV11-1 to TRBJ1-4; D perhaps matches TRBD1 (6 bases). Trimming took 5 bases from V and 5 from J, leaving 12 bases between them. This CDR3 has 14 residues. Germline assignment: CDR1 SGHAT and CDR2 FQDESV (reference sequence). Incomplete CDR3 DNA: TGTGCCAGCAGCCCTGGACAGCTAAATGAAAAA. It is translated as CASSPGQLNEK. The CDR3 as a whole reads CASSPGQLNEKLFF. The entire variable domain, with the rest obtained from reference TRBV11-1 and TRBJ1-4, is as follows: EAEVAQSPRYKITEKSQAVAFWCDPISGHATLYWYRQILGQGPELLVQFQDESVVDDSQLPKDRFSAERLKGVDSTLKIQPAELGDSAMYLCASSPGQLNEKLFFGSGTQLSVL.

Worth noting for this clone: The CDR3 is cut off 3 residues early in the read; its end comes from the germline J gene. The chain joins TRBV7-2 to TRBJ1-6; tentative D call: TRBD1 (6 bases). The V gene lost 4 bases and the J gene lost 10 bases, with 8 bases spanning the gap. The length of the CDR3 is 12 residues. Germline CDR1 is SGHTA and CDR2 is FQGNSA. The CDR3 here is CASSWGGSPLHF. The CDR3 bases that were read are TGTGCCAGCAGCTGGGGGGGCTCACCC.

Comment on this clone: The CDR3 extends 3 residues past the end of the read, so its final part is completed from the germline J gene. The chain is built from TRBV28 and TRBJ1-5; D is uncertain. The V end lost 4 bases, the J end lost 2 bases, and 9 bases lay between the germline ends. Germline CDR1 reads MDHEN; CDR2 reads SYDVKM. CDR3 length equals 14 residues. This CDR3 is CASSSTSGNQPQHF. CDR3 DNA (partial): TGTGCCAGCAGTTCCACATCAGGCAATCAGCCC.

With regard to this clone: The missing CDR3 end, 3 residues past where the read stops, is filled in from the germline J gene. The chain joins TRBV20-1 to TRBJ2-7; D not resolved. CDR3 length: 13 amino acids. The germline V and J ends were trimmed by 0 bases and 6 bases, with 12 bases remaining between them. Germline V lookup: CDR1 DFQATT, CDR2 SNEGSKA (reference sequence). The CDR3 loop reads CSARDWASTEQYF. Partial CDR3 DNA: TGCAGTGCTAGAGATTGGGCCTCAACCGAG.

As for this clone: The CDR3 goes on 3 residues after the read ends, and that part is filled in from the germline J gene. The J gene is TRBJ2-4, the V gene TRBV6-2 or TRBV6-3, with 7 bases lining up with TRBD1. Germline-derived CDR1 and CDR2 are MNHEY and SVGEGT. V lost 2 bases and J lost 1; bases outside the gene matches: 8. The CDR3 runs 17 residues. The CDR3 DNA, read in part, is TGTGCCAGCAGTTACCCTTTGACAGGGTTGGCCAAAAACATT. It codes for CASSYPLTGLAKNI. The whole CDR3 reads CASSYPLTGLAKNIQYF.

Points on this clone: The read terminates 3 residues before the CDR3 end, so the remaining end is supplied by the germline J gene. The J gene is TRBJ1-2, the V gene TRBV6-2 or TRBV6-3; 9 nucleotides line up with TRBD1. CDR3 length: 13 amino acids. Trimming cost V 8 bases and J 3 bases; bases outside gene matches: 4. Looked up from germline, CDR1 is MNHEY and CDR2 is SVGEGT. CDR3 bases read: TGTGCCAGCCTCGGGACAGGGTACTATGGC. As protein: CASLGTGYYG. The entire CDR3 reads CASLGTGYYGYTF.

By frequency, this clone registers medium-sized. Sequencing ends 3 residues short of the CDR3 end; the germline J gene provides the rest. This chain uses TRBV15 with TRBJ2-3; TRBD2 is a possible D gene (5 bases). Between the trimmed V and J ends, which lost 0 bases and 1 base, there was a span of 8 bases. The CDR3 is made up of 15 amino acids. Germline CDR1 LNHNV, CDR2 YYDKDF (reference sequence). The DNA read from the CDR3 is TGTGCCACCAGCAGAGAATCAGCGGGCACAGATACG. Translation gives CATSRESAGTDT. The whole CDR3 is CATSRESAGTDTQYF.

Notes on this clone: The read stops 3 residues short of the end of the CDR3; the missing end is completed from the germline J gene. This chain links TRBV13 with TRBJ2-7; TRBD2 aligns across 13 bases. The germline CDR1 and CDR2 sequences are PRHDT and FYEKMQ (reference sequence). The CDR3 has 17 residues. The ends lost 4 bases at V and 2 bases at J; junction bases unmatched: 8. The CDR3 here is CASSYKPGTSGAYEQYF. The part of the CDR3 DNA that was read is TGTGCCAGCAGCTACAAGCCCGGGACTAGCGGGGCCTACGAG.

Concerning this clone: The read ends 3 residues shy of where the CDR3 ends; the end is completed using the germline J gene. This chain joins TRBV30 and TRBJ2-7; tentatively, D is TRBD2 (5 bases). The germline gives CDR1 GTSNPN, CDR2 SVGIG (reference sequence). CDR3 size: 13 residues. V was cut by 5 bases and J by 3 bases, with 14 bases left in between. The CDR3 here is CAWGKADGYEQYF. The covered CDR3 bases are TGTGCCTGGGGGAAAGCGGATGGCTACGAG.

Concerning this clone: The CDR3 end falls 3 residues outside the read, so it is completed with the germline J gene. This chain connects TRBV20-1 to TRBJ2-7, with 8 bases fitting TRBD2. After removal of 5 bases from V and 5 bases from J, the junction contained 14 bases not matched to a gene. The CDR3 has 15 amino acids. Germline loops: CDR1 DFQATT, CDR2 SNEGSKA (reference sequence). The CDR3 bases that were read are TGCAGTGCTGGCCCAGTGAGCGGGAGTTTACACGAG. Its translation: CSAGPVSGSLHE. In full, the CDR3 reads CSAGPVSGSLHEQYF.

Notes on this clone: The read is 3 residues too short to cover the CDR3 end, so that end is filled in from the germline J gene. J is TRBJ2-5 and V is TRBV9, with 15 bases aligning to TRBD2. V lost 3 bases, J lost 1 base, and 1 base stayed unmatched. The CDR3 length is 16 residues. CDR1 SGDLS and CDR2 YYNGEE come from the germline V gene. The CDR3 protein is CASSGTSGGVQETQYF. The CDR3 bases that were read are TGTGCCAGCAGCGGGACTAGCGGGGGGGTCCAAGAGACC.

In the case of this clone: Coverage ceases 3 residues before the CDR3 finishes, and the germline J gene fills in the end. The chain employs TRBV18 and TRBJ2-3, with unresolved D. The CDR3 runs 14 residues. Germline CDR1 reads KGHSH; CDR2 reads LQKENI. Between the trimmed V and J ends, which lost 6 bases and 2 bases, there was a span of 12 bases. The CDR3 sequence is CASSFQGFTDTQYF. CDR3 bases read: TGTGCCAGCTCGTTTCAAGGTTTCACAGATACG.

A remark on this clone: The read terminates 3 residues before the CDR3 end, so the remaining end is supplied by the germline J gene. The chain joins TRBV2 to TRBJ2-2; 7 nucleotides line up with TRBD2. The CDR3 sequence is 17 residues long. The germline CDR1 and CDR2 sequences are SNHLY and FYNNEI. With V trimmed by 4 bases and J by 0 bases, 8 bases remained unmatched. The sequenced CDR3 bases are TGTGCCAGCAGTGTAAGGACTAGATCTACGAACACCGGGGAG. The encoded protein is CASSVRTRSTNTGE. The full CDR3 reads CASSVRTRSTNTGELFF.